The sequence of this TCR beta chain was determined in a study of T cell responses to AZD1222 COVID-19 vaccine. The study's findings and limits: White British donors predominated, females outnumbered males, and clonal diversity was possibly underestimated.

Sequencing used immunoSEQ multiplex PCR; TCRdb keeps in-frame clones, though not all of them. This sample has 140,000 to 150,000 clones, with over 75% found just once. On this clone itself: The antigen remains undetermined.

The J segment lost 11 bases and the V segment lost 3 bases, leaving 8 bases of the junction unmatched. The CDR3 has 14 amino acids. The germline gives CDR1 LNHNV, CDR2 YYDKDF (reference sequence). This TCR derives from an adult in good health. This specimen consisted of peripheral blood, obtained on day 0 of AZD1222 vaccination. J is TRBJ1-5 and V is TRBV15, with TRBD1 identical over 9 bases. CDR3 in amino acids: CATSSRDRARSQHF. In nucleotides, the CDR3 is TGTGCCACCAGCAGCCGGGACAGGGCTCGATCCCAGCATTTT.